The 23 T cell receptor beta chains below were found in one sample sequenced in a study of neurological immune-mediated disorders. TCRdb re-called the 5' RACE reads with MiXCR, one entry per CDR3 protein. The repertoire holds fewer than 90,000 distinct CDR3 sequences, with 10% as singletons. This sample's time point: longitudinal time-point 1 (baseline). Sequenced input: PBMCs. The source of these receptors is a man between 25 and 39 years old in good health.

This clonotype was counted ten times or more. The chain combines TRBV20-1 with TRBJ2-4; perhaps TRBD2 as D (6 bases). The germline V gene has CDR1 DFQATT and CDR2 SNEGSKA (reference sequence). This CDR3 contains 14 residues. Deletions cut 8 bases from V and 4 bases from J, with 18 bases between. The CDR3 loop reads CSLLGSGVKNIQYF. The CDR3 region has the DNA TGCAGTTTACTGGGTAGCGGAGTAAAAAACATTCAGTACTTC.

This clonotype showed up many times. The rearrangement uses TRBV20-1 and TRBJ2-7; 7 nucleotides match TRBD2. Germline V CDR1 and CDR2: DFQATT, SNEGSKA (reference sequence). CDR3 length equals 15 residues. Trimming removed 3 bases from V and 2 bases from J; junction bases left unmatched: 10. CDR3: CSASGTAGGTYEQYF. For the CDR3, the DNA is TGCAGTGCTAGCGGGACGGCCGGGGGGACCTACGAGCAGTACTTC.

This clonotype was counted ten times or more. Here the CDR3 DNA reads TGTGCCAGCAGCTTATCGGTCGGGGAGCTGTTTTTT. Protein: CASSLSVGELFF. The rearrangement links TRBV7-3 to TRBJ2-2; D is ambiguous. This CDR3 has 12 amino acids. Germline values: CDR1 SGHTA, CDR2 FQGTGA. V was trimmed by 2 bases and J by 7 bases, leaving 5 bases between them.

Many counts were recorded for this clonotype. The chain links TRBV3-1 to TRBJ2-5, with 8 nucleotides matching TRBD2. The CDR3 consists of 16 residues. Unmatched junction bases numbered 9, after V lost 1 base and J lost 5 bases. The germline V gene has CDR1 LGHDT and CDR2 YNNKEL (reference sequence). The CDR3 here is CASSQGPAGGGETQYF. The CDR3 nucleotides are TGTGCCAGCAGCCAAGGTCCCGCGGGCGGGGGGGAGACCCAGTACTTC.

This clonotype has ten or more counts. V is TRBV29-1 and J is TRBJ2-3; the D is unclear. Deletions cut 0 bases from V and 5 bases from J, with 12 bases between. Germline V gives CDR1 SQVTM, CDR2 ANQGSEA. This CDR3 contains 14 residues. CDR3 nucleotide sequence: TGCAGCGTTGAAGAGGCCAGCTATAAAGATACGCAGTATTTT. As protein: CSVEEASYKDTQYF.

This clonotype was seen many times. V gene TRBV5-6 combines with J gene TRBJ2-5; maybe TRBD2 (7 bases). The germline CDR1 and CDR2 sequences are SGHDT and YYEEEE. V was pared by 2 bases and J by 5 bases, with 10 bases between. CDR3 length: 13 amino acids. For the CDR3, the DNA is TGTGCCAGCAGCTTCGGGGGGCAGGAGACCCAGTACTTC. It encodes CASSFGGQETQYF.

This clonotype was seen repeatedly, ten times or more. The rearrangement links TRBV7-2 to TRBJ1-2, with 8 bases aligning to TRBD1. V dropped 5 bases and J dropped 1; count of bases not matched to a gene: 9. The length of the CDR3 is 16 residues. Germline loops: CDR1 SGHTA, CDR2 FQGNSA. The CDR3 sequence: CASSPSQGARNYGYTF. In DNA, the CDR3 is TGTGCCAGCAGCCCGTCCCAGGGGGCGCGTAACTATGGCTACACCTTC.

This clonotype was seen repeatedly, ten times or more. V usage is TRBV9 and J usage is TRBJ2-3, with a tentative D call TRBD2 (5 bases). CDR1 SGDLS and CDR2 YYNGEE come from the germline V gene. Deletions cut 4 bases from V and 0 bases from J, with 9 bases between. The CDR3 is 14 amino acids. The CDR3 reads CASSPRRSTDTQYF. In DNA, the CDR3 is TGTGCCAGCAGCCCCCGGAGGAGCACAGATACGCAGTATTTT.

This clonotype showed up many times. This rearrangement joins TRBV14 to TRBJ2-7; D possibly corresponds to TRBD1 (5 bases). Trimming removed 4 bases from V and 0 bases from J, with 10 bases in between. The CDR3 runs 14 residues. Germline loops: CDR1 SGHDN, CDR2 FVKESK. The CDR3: CASSPIQGSYEQYF. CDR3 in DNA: TGTGCCAGCAGCCCCATCCAGGGCTCCTACGAGCAGTACTTC.

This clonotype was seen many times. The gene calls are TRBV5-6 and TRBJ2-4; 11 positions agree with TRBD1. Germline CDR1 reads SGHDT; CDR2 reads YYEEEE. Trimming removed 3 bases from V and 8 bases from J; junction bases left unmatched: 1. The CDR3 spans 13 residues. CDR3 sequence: CASSWGQGDIQYF. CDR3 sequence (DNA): TGTGCCAGCAGCTGGGGACAGGGGGACATTCAGTACTTC. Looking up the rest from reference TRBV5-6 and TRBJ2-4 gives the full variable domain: DAGVTQSPTHLIKTRGQQVTLRCSPKSGHDTVSWYQQALGQGPQFIFQYYEEEERQRGNFPDRFSGHQFPNYSSELNVNALLLGDSALYLCASSWGQGDIQYFGAGTRLSVL.

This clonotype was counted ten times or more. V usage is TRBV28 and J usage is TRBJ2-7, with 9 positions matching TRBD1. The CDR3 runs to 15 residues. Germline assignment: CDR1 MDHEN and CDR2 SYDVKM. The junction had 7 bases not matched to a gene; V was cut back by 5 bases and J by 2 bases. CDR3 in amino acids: CASSPSDRGPYEQYF. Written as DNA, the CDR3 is TGTGCCAGCAGTCCCTCGGACAGGGGCCCCTACGAGCAGTACTTC.

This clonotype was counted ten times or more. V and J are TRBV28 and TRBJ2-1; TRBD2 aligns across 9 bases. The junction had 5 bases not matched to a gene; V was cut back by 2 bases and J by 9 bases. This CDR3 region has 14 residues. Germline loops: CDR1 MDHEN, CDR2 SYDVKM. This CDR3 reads CASSLAGGPSEQFF. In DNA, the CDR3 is TGTGCCAGCAGTTTAGCGGGAGGGCCAAGTGAGCAGTTCTTC.

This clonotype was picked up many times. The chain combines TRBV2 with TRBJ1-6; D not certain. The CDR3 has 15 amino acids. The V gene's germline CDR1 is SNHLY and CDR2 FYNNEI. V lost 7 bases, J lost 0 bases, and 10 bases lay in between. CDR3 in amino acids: CASNPSSSYNSPLHF. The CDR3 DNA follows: TGTGCCAGCAATCCGAGTAGCTCCTATAATTCACCCCTCCACTTT. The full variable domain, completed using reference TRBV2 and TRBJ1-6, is EPEVTQTPSHQVTQMGQEVILRCVPISNHLYFYWYRQILGQKVEFLVSFYNNEISEKSEIFDDQFSVERPDGSNFTLKIRSTKLEDSAMYFCASNPSSSYNSPLHFGNGTRLTVT.

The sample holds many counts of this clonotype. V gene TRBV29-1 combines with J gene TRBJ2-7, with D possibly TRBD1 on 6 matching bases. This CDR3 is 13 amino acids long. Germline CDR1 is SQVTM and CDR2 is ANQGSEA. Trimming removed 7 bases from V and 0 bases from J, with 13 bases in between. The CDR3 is CSATGGGSYEQYF. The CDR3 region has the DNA TGCAGCGCCACTGGGGGCGGCTCCTACGAGCAGTACTTC.

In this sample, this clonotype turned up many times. The CDR3, as DNA: TGTGCCAGCAGCCAACCCTCGGGGGACAATGAGCAGTTCTTC. Its translation: CASSQPSGDNEQFF. The chain carries TRBV7-2 and TRBJ2-1, with D perhaps TRBD2 (6 bases). CDR3 length: 14 residues. V was pared by 5 bases and J by 5 bases, with 13 bases between. CDR1 is SGHTA and CDR2 is FQGNSA in the germline V gene.

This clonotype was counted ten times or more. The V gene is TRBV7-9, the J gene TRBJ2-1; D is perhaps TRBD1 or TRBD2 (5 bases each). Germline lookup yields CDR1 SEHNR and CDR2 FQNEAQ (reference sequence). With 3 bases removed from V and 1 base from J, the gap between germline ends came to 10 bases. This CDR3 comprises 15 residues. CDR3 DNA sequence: TGTGCCAGCAGCTTCTGGGACCGTTCCTACAATGAGCAGTTCTTC. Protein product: CASSFWDRSYNEQFF. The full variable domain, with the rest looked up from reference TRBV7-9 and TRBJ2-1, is DTGVSQNPRHKITKRGQNVTFRCDPISEHNRLYWYRQTLGQGPEFLTYFQNEAQLEKSRLLSDRFSAERPKGSFSTLEIQRTEQGDSAMYLCASSFWDRSYNEQFFGPGTRLTVL.

The CDR3 region is CASSASGTALNEKLFF. As DNA, the CDR3 is TGCGCCAGCTCAGCCTCTGGGACAGCGTTAAATGAAAAACTGTTTTTT. This rearrangement joins TRBV5-1 to TRBJ1-4, with 7 bases identical to TRBD1. CDR1 is SGHRS, CDR2 YFSETQ, per germline. The CDR3 is made up of 16 amino acids. The trim removed 7 bases at V and 5 bases at J, leaving 14 bases unmatched.

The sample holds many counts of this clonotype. CDR3 sequence (DNA): TGTGCCAGCAGTCCACTAGCGGGCAGCACCGGGGAGCTGTTTTTT. Protein: CASSPLAGSTGELFF. V gene TRBV6-4 combines with J gene TRBJ2-2; 9 bases match TRBD2. Trimming cost V 5 bases and J 4 bases; bases outside gene matches: 5. CDR3 length equals 15 residues. Germline V CDR1 and CDR2: MRHNA, SNTAGT.

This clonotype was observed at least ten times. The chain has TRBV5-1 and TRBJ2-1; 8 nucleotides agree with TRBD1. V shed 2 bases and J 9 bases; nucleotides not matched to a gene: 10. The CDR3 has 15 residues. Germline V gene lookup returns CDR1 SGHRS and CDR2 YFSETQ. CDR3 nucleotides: TGCGCCAGCAGCTTAATAACAGGGGGTCAAACTGAGCAGTTCTTC. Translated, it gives CASSLITGGQTEQFF.

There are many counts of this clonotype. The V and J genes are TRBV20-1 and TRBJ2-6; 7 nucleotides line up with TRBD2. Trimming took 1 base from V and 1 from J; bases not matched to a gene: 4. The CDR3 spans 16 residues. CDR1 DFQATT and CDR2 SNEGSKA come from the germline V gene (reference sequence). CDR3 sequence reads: CSARAGGGSGANVLTF. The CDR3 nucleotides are TGCAGTGCTAGAGCTGGGGGGGGATCTGGGGCCAACGTCCTGACTTTC.

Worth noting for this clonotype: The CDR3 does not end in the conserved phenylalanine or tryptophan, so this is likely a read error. The CDR3 nucleotides read TGCAGCGTTGGTGGAAACACTACAGATACGCAGTATGTT. This translates into CSVGGNTTDTQYV. This chain links TRBV29-1 with TRBJ2-3; D remains unclear. Germline V gene sequence: CDR1 SQVTM, CDR2 ANQGSEA. The CDR3 has 13 residues. With 4 bases removed from V and 3 bases from J, the gap between germline ends came to 11 bases.

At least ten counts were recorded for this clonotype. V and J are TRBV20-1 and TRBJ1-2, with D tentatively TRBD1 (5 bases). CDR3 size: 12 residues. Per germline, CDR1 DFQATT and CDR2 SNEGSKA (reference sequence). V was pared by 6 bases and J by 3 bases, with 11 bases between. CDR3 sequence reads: CSAYGADYGYTF. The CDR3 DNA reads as TGCAGTGCGTATGGGGCGGACTATGGCTACACCTTC.

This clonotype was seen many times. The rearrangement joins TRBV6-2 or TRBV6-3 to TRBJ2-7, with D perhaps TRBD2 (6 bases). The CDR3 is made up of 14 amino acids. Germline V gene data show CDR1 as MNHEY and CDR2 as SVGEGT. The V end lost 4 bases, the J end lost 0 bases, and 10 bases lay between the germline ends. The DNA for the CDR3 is TGTGCCAGCAGTTCCGGGACTCTCTCCTACGAGCAGTACTTC. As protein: CASSSGTLSYEQYF.